This T cell receptor beta chain was observed in a study of T cell responses to AZD1222 COVID-19 vaccine. Details on this clone: Its antigen remains unidentified.

The assay was immunoSEQ multiplex PCR, and TCRdb's table has in-frame clones only and misses some. The sample has tens of thousands of clones; 75% to 95% are singletons. Germline V lookup: CDR1 SGHRS, CDR2 YFSETQ. This CDR3 has 11 residues. V lost 0 bases and J 8 bases, leaving 5 bases between the germline ends. Study-level results: Two AZD1222 doses significantly raised spike-specific TCR breadth and depth over controls. Repertoires were collected only later (after the peak T cell response had occurred). Baseline serology detected seropositivity in only six AZD1222 recipients.

Specimen: peripheral blood, collected on day 0 of MenACWY control vaccination. The J gene is TRBJ1-1, the V gene TRBV5-1, with D unclear. The TCR originated in an adult in good health. The CDR3: CASSLGGEAFF. The CDR3 nucleotides are TGCGCCAGCAGCTTGGGAGGCGAAGCTTTCTTT.